These T cell receptor beta chains were read from a single sample in a study of Graves' ophthalmopathy and Graves' hyperthyroidism. TCRdb used MiXCR to reprocess the multiplex PCR reads, holding one entry per CDR3 protein. The repertoire holds about 420,000 distinct CDR3 sequences, with over 20% as singletons. Sequencing was performed on peripheral blood. The receptors originated from a woman younger than 30 with stable Graves' hyperthyroidism. CDR3s include the opening cysteine and the closing phenylalanine or tryptophan. D genes are given only for firm matches. Size is omitted from some rows. Given values are once, few, many or a class for expanded clones.

d_call clone_size j_call v_call cdr3_aa cdr3_nt
TRBD2 many TRBJ2-7 TRBV6-1 CASSKKREALYEQYF TGTGCCAGCAGTAAAAAGCGGGAGGCGCTCTACGAGCAGTACTTC
. many TRBJ1-2 TRBV20-1 CSAYDSLYGYTF TGCAGTGCATATGACAGCCTCTATGGCTACACCTTC
. many TRBJ1-2 TRBV6-1 CASSLRTDF TGTGCCAGCAGTCTTCGGACGGACTTC
. many TRBJ1-1 TRBV24-1 CATSDGGGSEAFF TGTGCCACCAGTGATGGTGGGGGATCTGAAGCTTTCTTT
TRBD1 many TRBJ1-2 TRBV6-5 CASSYFRDRDGYTF TGTGCCAGCAGTTATTTTAGGGACAGGGATGGCTACACCTTC
. . TRBJ1-1 TRBV7-2 CASSPTPRANTEAFF TGTGCCAGCAGCCCAACCCCCAGGGCGAACACTGAAGCTTTCTTT
. . TRBJ1-3 TRBV6-1 CASRISGVGNTIYF TGTGCCAGCAGAATCTCAGGGGTCGGAAACACCATATATTTT
TRBD1 many TRBJ1-2 TRBV6-5 CASSFGTGLYGYTF TGTGCCAGCAGTTTCGGGACAGGGCTCTATGGCTACACCTTC
TRBD1 many TRBJ2-7 TRBV2 CASSRQGAQSEQYF TGTGCCAGCAGTAGACAGGGGGCCCAGTCCGAGCAGTACTTC
TRBD1 few TRBJ1-3 TRBV5-1 CASSGDGTDPTVCF TGCGCCAGCAGCGGCGACGGGACAGACCCTACCGTCTGTTTT
TRBD2 many TRBJ2-5 TRBV11-2 CASSLRTSRETQYF TGTGCCAGCAGCTTACGGACTAGTCGAGAGACCCAGTACTTC
TRBD2 many TRBJ2-7 TRBV20-1 CSARRGTSGYEQYF TGCAGTGCTAGACGCGGGACTAGCGGTTACGAGCAGTACTTC
. many TRBJ2-5 TRBV12-3/TRBV12-4 CASSSPRGGEQETQYF TGTGCCAGCAGTTCCCCCCGCGGCGGGGAACAAGAGACCCAGTACTTC
. many TRBJ1-2 TRBV6-2/TRBV6-3 CASSYYGNTGGYTF TGTGCCAGCAGTTACTACGGGAATACTGGGGGCTACACCTTC
TRBD1 . TRBJ2-7 TRBV12-3/TRBV12-4 CSSSFVMTGSYEQYF TGTTCCAGCAGTTTCGTCATGACAGGGAGTTACGAGCAGTACTTC
TRBD1 many TRBJ1-5 TRBV6-1 CASSDLQGTVQPQHF TGTGCCAGCAGTGATCTACAGGGGACGGTTCAGCCCCAGCATTTT
. many TRBJ1-5 TRBV6-1 CASSEKGVLISNQPQHF TGTGCCAGCAGTGAGAAGGGGGTTCTTATTAGCAATCAGCCCCAGCATTTT
TRBD1 many TRBJ1-1 TRBV4-2 CASSQGDRYRSAEAFF TGTGCCAGCAGCCAAGGGGACAGGTACAGGAGCGCTGAAGCTTTCTTT
. many TRBJ2-7 TRBV2 CASKQVSYEQYF TGTGCCAGCAAACAGGTTTCCTACGAGCAGTACTTC
TRBD1 few TRBJ1-1 TRBV3-1 CASRTGGEAFF TGTGCCAGCAGGACAGGGGGTGAAGCTTTCTTT
. . TRBJ1-1 TRBV24-1 CATTSGRGTEAFF TGTGCCACCACCTCCGGTCGCGGCACTGAAGCTTTCTTT
. once TRBJ2-6 TRBV5-1 CASSLTKQSGGANVLTF TGCGCCAGCAGCCTAACGAAACAATCCGGTGGGGCCAACGTCCTGACTTTC
TRBD2 . TRBJ2-7 TRBV28 CASSALSPGGYEQYF TGTGCCAGCAGCGCACTGTCCCCGGGGGGTTACGAGCAGTACTTC
. many TRBJ1-6 TRBV5-6 CASSLDRHNSPLHF TGTGCCAGCAGCTTGGACAGACATAATTCACCCCTCCACTTT
. many TRBJ2-2 TRBV7-2 CASRTSVRYTGELFF TGTGCCAGCAGGACCTCAGTTCGGTACACCGGGGAGCTGTTTTTT
. many TRBJ1-1 TRBV28 CASTTTGREHTEAFF TGTGCCAGCACCACCACGGGCCGAGAGCACACTGAAGCTTTCTTT
. many TRBJ1-2 TRBV12-3/TRBV12-4 CASRSTSGRDYGYTF TGTGCCAGCAGATCAACCTCAGGGAGGGACTATGGCTACACCTTC
. many TRBJ1-5 TRBV27 CASSAGVGQPQHF TGTGCCAGCAGTGCAGGGGTTGGTCAGCCCCAGCATTTT
TRBD1 . TRBJ2-7 TRBV20-1 CSAPGQGPYEQYF TGCAGTGCACCGGGACAGGGCCCCTACGAGCAGTACTTC
. few TRBJ2-3 TRBV7-6 CASSQKRAVTDTQYF TGTGCCAGCAGCCAAAAAAGGGCAGTCACAGATACGCAGTATTTT
. . TRBJ2-5 TRBV11-2 CASSLGMRGTQYF TGTGCCAGCAGCTTAGGCATGCGAGGGACCCAGTACTTC
. few TRBJ2-7 TRBV6-1 CASSERVQTYDQYF TGTGCCAGCAGTGAGAGAGTACAGACCTACGATCAGTACTTC
TRBD1 . TRBJ1-2 TRBV6-1 CASTRTGSYGYTF TGTGCCAGCACCAGGACAGGGAGCTATGGCTACACCTTC
. . TRBJ2-5 TRBV5-1 CASNQETQYF TGCGCCAGCAATCAAGAGACCCAGTACTTC
TRBD2 many TRBJ2-2 TRBV6-1 CASSGTSGIWTGELFF TGTGCCAGCAGTGGGACTAGCGGGATTTGGACCGGGGAGCTGTTTTTT
TRBD1 once TRBJ2-7 TRBV18 CASSDRGVAYEQYF TGTGCCAGCTCCGACAGGGGGGTTGCCTACGAGCAGTACTTC
TRBD2 . TRBJ2-7 TRBV6-1 CASGKYGGSSYEQYF TGTGCCAGCGGTAAATACGGGGGGAGCTCCTACGAGCAGTACTTC
. many TRBJ2-7 TRBV20-1 CSARARGRSYEQYF TGCAGTGCTAGAGCCCGGGGTCGATCCTACGAGCAGTACTTC
TRBD1 many TRBJ1-6 TRBV28 CASSLVWTGIGSSYNSPLHF TGTGCCAGCAGTTTAGTTTGGACAGGGATCGGTAGCTCCTATAATTCACCCCTCCACTTT
. many TRBJ2-5 TRBV24-1 CATSDYGGTQETQYF TGTGCCACCAGTGATTATGGAGGGACCCAAGAGACCCAGTACTTC
. . TRBJ1-2 TRBV20-1 CSASSGGDNYGYTF TGCAGTGCTAGTTCCGGGGGAGATAACTATGGCTACACCTTC
. few TRBJ2-2 TRBV15 CATSSKERDPNTGELFF TGTGCCACCAGCAGTAAAGAACGGGACCCGAACACCGGGGAGCTGTTTTTT
. many TRBJ1-1 TRBV11-2 CASSLVLLRNTEAFF TGTGCCAGCAGCTTAGTTCTCCTTCGGAACACTGAAGCTTTCTTT
. many TRBJ2-7 TRBV5-1 CASSLYGANEQYF TGCGCCAGCAGCTTGTACGGGGCCAACGAGCAGTACTTC
. many TRBJ2-5 TRBV2 CASIYSQETQYF TGTGCCAGCATCTACAGTCAAGAGACCCAGTACTTC
TRBD2 many TRBJ2-7 TRBV12-3/TRBV12-4 CASSPSGRFYEQYF TGTGCCAGCAGTCCTAGCGGAAGATTTTACGAGCAGTACTTC
. . TRBJ1-6 TRBV6-4 CASRRGEGTYNSPLHF TGTGCCAGCAGGCGGGGCGAGGGGACCTATAATTCACCCCTCCACTTT